A selection of T cell receptor beta chains follows, all from one sample in a study of T-cell reconstitution after alpha-beta-depleted transplantation in children. TCRdb fed the PCR reads into MiXCR, producing one record per CDR3 protein. The sample holds hundreds of thousands of distinct CDR3 sequences; 15% to 20% are singletons and the top ten take about 1.1%. Specimen: PBMCs from the stem cell graft donor, collected from the stem cell graft. The receptors originated from a human donor who donated a stem cell graft to a child with acute myeloid leukemia. CDR3s include the opening cysteine and the closing phenylalanine or tryptophan. The order of the fields is J gene, D gene, clone size, V gene, CDR3 DNA, CDR3 protein. D genes are given only for firm matches. The size field is filled for only some rows; it gives once, few, many or a size class.

j_gene: TRBJ2-1
d_gene: -
abundance: few
v_gene: TRBV6-1
CDR3nt: TGTGCCAGCAGTGCCCGGGGAGGGGGAAGTTACAATGAGCAGTTCTTC
CDR3aa: CASSARGGGSYNEQFF

j_gene: TRBJ2-7
d_gene: -
abundance: many
v_gene: TRBV29-1
CDR3nt: TGCAGCGTTGAGCAACCCTCTCTCCTAGACTCCTTCCTATACGAGCAGTACTTC
CDR3aa: CSVEQPSLLDSFLYEQYF

j_gene: TRBJ1-1
d_gene: -
abundance: -
v_gene: TRBV7-7
CDR3nt: TGTGCCAGCAGCCCCATGCTAGGGGCTGATGAAAACACTGAAGCTTTCTTT
CDR3aa: CASSPMLGADENTEAFF

j_gene: TRBJ2-7
d_gene: TRBD2
abundance: -
v_gene: TRBV7-2
CDR3nt: TGTGCCAGCAGCTTAGCCCCACCTAGCGGGGGGCTATACGAGCAGTACTTC
CDR3aa: CASSLAPPSGGLYEQYF

j_gene: TRBJ2-1
d_gene: TRBD1
abundance: -
v_gene: TRBV11-2
CDR3nt: TGTGCCAGCAGCCCTGACAGGGGGGCTTCCTACAATGAGCAGTTCTTC
CDR3aa: CASSPDRGASYNEQFF

j_gene: TRBJ2-1
d_gene: TRBD2
abundance: many
v_gene: TRBV24-1
CDR3nt: TGTGCCACCAGTGATCCGACCGGGACTAGAGACAATGAGCAGTTCTTC
CDR3aa: CATSDPTGTRDNEQFF

j_gene: TRBJ1-2
d_gene: TRBD1
abundance: -
v_gene: TRBV6-1
CDR3nt: TGTGCCAGCAGACAGGGGGCTTCTAACTATGGCTACACCTTC
CDR3aa: CASRQGASNYGYTF

j_gene: TRBJ2-7
d_gene: TRBD2
abundance: -
v_gene: TRBV20-1
CDR3nt: TGCAGTGCTACTAGCGGGGGGGTCTACGAGCAGTACTTC
CDR3aa: CSATSGGVYEQYF

j_gene: TRBJ1-2
d_gene: -
abundance: few
v_gene: TRBV29-1
CDR3nt: TGCAGCGTTGAAGTATTTGGGCTCGGCGGCTACACCTTC
CDR3aa: CSVEVFGLGGYTF

j_gene: TRBJ2-7
d_gene: -
abundance: few
v_gene: TRBV18
CDR3nt: TGTGCCAGCTCACTGAAATCAGGGCACCCCTCCTACGAGCAGTACTTC
CDR3aa: CASSLKSGHPSYEQYF

j_gene: TRBJ2-1
d_gene: -
abundance: few
v_gene: TRBV30
CDR3nt: TGTGCCTGGAGTGTGGGTTGGGGTGAGGCACTCAGAGAGGATGAGCAGTTCTTC
CDR3aa: CAWSVGWGEALREDEQFF

j_gene: TRBJ2-5
d_gene: -
abundance: many
v_gene: TRBV12-3/TRBV12-4
CDR3nt: TGTGCCAGCAGTTTACGTCACGGGGCCCGGGAGACCCAGTACTTC
CDR3aa: CASSLRHGARETQYF

j_gene: TRBJ2-3
d_gene: TRBD2
abundance: many
v_gene: TRBV20-1
CDR3nt: TGCAGTGCTAGGGGAGGAGCGGGGGGAACCACAGATACGCAGTATTTT
CDR3aa: CSARGGAGGTTDTQYF

j_gene: TRBJ2-2
d_gene: -
abundance: many
v_gene: TRBV20-1
CDR3nt: TGCAGTGCTAGGGTGCGGGGGAACACCGGGGAGCTGTTTTTT
CDR3aa: CSARVRGNTGELFF

j_gene: TRBJ2-3
d_gene: -
abundance: -
v_gene: TRBV29-1
CDR3nt: TGCAGCGTGCTATCTGGGGATACGCAGTATTTT
CDR3aa: CSVLSGDTQYF

j_gene: TRBJ1-6
d_gene: -
abundance: many
v_gene: TRBV7-2
CDR3nt: TGTGCCAGCAGCTTAACGACTTCACCCCTCCACTTT
CDR3aa: CASSLTTSPLHF

j_gene: TRBJ2-7
d_gene: -
abundance: many
v_gene: TRBV29-1
CDR3nt: TGCAGCGTTGAGGTTTTGCAGTTTGGTTACGAGCAGTACTTC
CDR3aa: CSVEVLQFGYEQYF

j_gene: TRBJ2-7
d_gene: -
abundance: many
v_gene: TRBV20-1
CDR3nt: TGCAGTGCTAGGCAAGGACAGATTATTACTCCCTACGAGCAGTACTTC
CDR3aa: CSARQGQIITPYEQYF

j_gene: TRBJ2-3
d_gene: TRBD1
abundance: -
v_gene: TRBV7-9
CDR3nt: TGTGCCAGCAGCTTAGGAGGGACAGGTCCAGATACGCAGTATTTT
CDR3aa: CASSLGGTGPDTQYF

j_gene: TRBJ2-5
d_gene: -
abundance: few
v_gene: TRBV4-2
CDR3nt: TGTGCCAGCAGCCAAGGGGGTCAAGAGACCCAGTACTTC
CDR3aa: CASSQGGQETQYF

j_gene: TRBJ2-3
d_gene: -
abundance: many
v_gene: TRBV20-1
CDR3nt: TGCAGTGCTAGTTTCCATAAAGGATCTATCACAGATACGCAGTATTTT
CDR3aa: CSASFHKGSITDTQYF

j_gene: TRBJ2-5
d_gene: TRBD1
abundance: few
v_gene: TRBV24-1
CDR3nt: TGTGCCACCAGTGATTACGTGACAGGGGGACAAGAGACCCAGTACTTC
CDR3aa: CATSDYVTGGQETQYF